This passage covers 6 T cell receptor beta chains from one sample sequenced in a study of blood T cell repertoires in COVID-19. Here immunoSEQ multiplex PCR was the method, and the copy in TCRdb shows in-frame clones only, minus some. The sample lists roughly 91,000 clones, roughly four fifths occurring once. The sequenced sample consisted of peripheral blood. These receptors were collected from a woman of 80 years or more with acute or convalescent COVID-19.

The CDR3 sequence is CSSRTSGEKQFF. DNA for the CDR3: TGCAGCTCCAGGACTAGCGGGGAAAAGCAGTTCTTC. This sequence joins TRBV29-1 and TRBJ2-1; the match to TRBD2 covers 12 bases. Germline CDR1 SQVTM, CDR2 ANQGSEA. The trim removed 8 bases at V and 11 bases at J, leaving 7 bases unmatched. The CDR3 contains 12 residues.

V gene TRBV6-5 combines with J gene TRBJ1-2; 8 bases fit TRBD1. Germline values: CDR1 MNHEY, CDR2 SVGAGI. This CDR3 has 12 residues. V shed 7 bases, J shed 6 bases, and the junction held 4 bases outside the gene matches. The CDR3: CASTQGADGYTF. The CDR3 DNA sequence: TGTGCCAGCACCCAGGGGGCGGATGGCTACACCTTC.

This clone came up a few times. The CDR3 sequence: CASSLAAGGGGNTIYF. The CDR3 coding sequence is TGTGCCAGCAGCTTGGCCGCGGGGGGTGGCGGAAACACCATATATTTT. V gene TRBV5-4 combines with J gene TRBJ1-3; the D gene is possibly TRBD1 (5 bases). CDR3 length equals 16 residues. The V gene's germline CDR1 is SGHNT and CDR2 YYREEE (reference sequence). V gave up 0 bases and J gave up 4 bases, with 14 bases separating them.

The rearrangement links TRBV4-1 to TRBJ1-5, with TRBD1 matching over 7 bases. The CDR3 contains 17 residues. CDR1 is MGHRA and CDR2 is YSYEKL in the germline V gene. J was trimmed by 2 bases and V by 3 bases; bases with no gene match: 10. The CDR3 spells CASSQADRASGNQPQHF. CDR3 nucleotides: TGCGCCAGCAGCCAGGCCGACAGGGCCTCTGGCAATCAGCCCCAGCATTTT.

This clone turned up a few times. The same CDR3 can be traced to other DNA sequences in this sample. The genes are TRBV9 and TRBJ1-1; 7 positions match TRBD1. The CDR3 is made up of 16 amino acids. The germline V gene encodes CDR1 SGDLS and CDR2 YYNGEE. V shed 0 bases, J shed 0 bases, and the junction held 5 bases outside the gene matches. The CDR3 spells CASSVGTGTMNTEAFF. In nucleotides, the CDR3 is TGTGCCAGCAGCGTAGGGACAGGAACTATGAACACTGAAGCTTTCTTT.

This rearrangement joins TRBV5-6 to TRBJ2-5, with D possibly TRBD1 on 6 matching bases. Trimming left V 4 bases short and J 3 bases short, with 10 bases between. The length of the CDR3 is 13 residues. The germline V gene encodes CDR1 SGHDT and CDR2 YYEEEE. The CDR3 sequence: CASSGRQEETQYF. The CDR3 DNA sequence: TGTGCCAGCAGCGGCCGACAGGAAGAGACCCAGTACTTC.